One and the same sample provided the 21 T cell receptor beta chains below, sequenced in a study of memory CD4+ T cells and cytomegalovirus serostatus. TCRdb's copy holds only in-frame clones and misses some; the assay was immunoSEQ multiplex PCR. In the table there are roughly 42,000 clones, approximately 84% of which are singletons. Single viable CD3+CD4+CD8-CD45RO+ cells were sorted as the memory CD4+ T cells. The sample was memory CD4+ T cells from blood. These receptors were taken from an adult in good health and CMV-seronegative.

V usage is TRBV19 and J usage is TRBJ2-1; a weak D match, TRBD2 (6 bases). Trimming pared 3 bases from V and 7 bases from J, leaving 16 bases between. The germline V gene encodes CDR1 LNHDA and CDR2 SQIVND (reference sequence). The CDR3 is made up of 15 amino acids. CDR3 in amino acids: CASSMEGISRNEQFF. For the CDR3, the DNA is TGTGCCAGTAGTATGGAGGGAATATCGAGGAATGAGCAGTTCTTC.

The gene calls are TRBV6-1 and TRBJ2-7; D call uncertain. CDR3 size: 14 residues. Germline V gene lookup returns CDR1 MNHNS and CDR2 SASEGT. V lost 6 bases and J 4 bases, leaving 16 bases between the germline ends. This CDR3 is CASRPDLVGYEQYF. CDR3 sequence (DNA): TGTGCCAGCAGGCCCGATCTAGTTGGTTACGAGCAGTACTTC.

This rearrangement joins TRBV2 to TRBJ1-1; no firm D call. V lost 7 bases and J 8 bases, leaving 14 bases between the germline ends. Germline V gene sequence: CDR1 SNHLY, CDR2 FYNNEI. There are 12 residues in the CDR3. The CDR3 bases are TGTGCCAGCAAGTACAGTGAAGACGAAGCTTTCTTT. It codes for CASKYSEDEAFF.

This sequence joins TRBV6-5 and TRBJ2-5; 7 bases map to TRBD2. The CDR3 has 13 amino acids. CDR1 MNHEY and CDR2 SVGAGI come from the germline V gene. V lost 6 bases to trimming and J lost 3 bases; unmatched junction nucleotides: 4. The CDR3 loop is CASRKSGEETQYF. The CDR3 region has the DNA TGTGCCAGCAGGAAAAGCGGGGAAGAGACCCAGTACTTC.

The J gene is TRBJ2-1, the V gene TRBV10-1, with TRBD2 matching 8 bases. The CDR3 has 17 residues. Germline CDR1 is WNHNN and CDR2 is SYGVQD (reference sequence). V lost 3 bases, J lost 0 bases, and 7 bases stayed unmatched. The CDR3 DNA follows: TGCGCCAGCAGTGATGTCCAGCGGGGGAGCTCCTACAATGAGCAGTTCTTC. This gives the protein CASSDVQRGSSYNEQFF.

This clone was observed a few times. The genes are TRBV6-5 and TRBJ1-2; TRBD1 is a possible D gene (6 bases). This CDR3 contains 15 residues. The germline V gene has CDR1 MNHEY and CDR2 SVGAGI. Trimming stripped 2 bases from V and 4 bases from J, with 14 bases between. Written as DNA, the CDR3 is TGTGCCAGCAGTTACCGGTCAGGGGCTGGCTATGGCTACACCTTC. Translated, it gives CASSYRSGAGYGYTF.

The chain has TRBV28 and TRBJ1-2; 7 bases match TRBD1. CDR3 length equals 13 residues. Germline V gene sequence: CDR1 MDHEN, CDR2 SYDVKM. The CDR3 DNA reads as TGTGCATACTCAGGACAGGATAACTATGGCTACACCTTC. The encoded protein is CAYSGQDNYGYTF.

The chain couples TRBV30 to TRBJ2-2; D is unclear. The CDR3 covers 13 residues. The ends were cut back, 0 bases at V and 7 bases at J, with 9 bases in the middle. The germline CDR1 and CDR2 sequences are GTSNPN and SVGIG (reference sequence). CDR3 DNA: TGTGCCTGGAGTGTAAGGAGAAGCGGGGAGCTGTTTTTT. It encodes CAWSVRRSGELFF.

CDR3 bases: TGTGCCAGCAGTTTATCCATGTCTGGGAACACTGAAGCTTTCTTT. Its protein is CASSLSMSGNTEAFF. This sequence joins TRBV28 and TRBJ1-1, with no clear D. The CDR3 covers 15 residues. The V gene lost 1 base and the J gene lost 1 base, with 10 bases spanning the gap. Germline V gene lookup returns CDR1 MDHEN and CDR2 SYDVKM. Complete variable domain (other parts from reference TRBV28 and TRBJ1-1): DVKVTQSSRYLVKRTGEKVFLECVQDMDHENMFWYRQDPGLGLRLIYFSYDVKMKEKGDIPEGYSVSREKKERFSLILESASTNQTSMYLCASSLSMSGNTEAFFGQGTRLTVV.

This clone turned up a few times. The J gene is TRBJ2-1, the V gene TRBV7-9; D uncertain. V lost 4 bases, J lost 5 bases, and 9 bases lay in between. Germline CDR1 SEHNR, CDR2 FQNEAQ (reference sequence). The CDR3 length is 13 residues. Here the CDR3 reads CASSSRANNEQFF. The CDR3 DNA sequence: TGTGCCAGCAGCTCCCGGGCCAACAATGAGCAGTTCTTC.

The chain carries TRBV11-3 and TRBJ2-7; D remains ambiguous. Germline V CDR1 and CDR2: SGHNT, YENEEA. This CDR3 is 13 amino acids long. V was pared by 1 base and J by 5 bases, with 9 bases between. DNA for the CDR3: TGTGCCAGCAGCTTAGGTCCCGTGAACGAGCAGTACTTC. Residues: CASSLGPVNEQYF. Full variable domain (rest looked up from reference TRBV11-3 and TRBJ2-7): EAGVVQSPRYKIIEKKQPVAFWCNPISGHNTLYWYLQNLGQGPELLIRYENEEAVDDSQLPKDRFSAERLKGVDSTLKIQPAELGDSAVYLCASSLGPVNEQYFGPGTRLTVT.

The V gene is TRBV25-1, the J gene TRBJ1-2, with D possibly being TRBD1 (6 bases). Germline CDR1 and CDR2: MGHDK and SYGVNS. V was pared by 4 bases and J by 7 bases, with 16 bases between. CDR3 length equals 14 residues. CDR3 protein: CASSGFRGALGYTF. The CDR3, as DNA: TGTGCCAGCAGTGGATTTCGGGGGGCGCTTGGCTACACCTTC.

This chain connects TRBV6-5 to TRBJ2-2; tentatively, D is TRBD1 (5 bases). CDR3 size: 13 residues. Germline CDR1 reads MNHEY; CDR2 reads SVGAGI. V was pared by 5 bases and J by 2 bases, with 6 bases between. CDR3 loop: CASSDRNTGELFF. As DNA, the CDR3 is TGTGCCAGCAGTGACAGAAACACCGGGGAGCTGTTTTTT.

V is TRBV7-8 and J is TRBJ1-1; the D gene is possibly TRBD1 (6 bases). The CDR3 sequence is 15 residues long. Deletions cut 5 bases from V and 6 bases from J, with 19 bases between. Germline V lookup: CDR1 SGHVS, CDR2 FQNEAQ. The CDR3 sequence: CASSRRLGGEAEAFF. In nucleotides, the CDR3 is TGTGCCAGCAGCCGGAGACTTGGGGGCGAGGCTGAAGCTTTCTTT.

The rearrangement joins TRBV7-6 to TRBJ1-5; D is perhaps TRBD1 (6 bases). From germline, CDR1 is SGHVS and CDR2 FNYEAQ. With 2 bases removed from V and 5 bases from J, the gap between germline ends came to 7 bases. This CDR3 has 13 amino acids. CDR3 in amino acids: CASSLYRDQPQHF. The CDR3 region has the DNA TGTGCCAGCAGCTTATACAGGGATCAGCCCCAGCATTTT.

This chain uses TRBV13 with TRBJ2-2; 8 nucleotides match TRBD2. The germline V gene has CDR1 PRHDT and CDR2 FYEKMQ (reference sequence). Trimming removed 4 bases from V and 4 bases from J; junction bases left unmatched: 11. The CDR3 loop spans 17 amino acids. CDR3 bases: TGTGCCAGCAGCTCCACGCTGGGACTAGACAGCACCGGGGAGCTGTTTTTT. This codes for CASSSTLGLDSTGELFF.

The rearrangement uses TRBV5-6 and TRBJ1-2; a possible D gene is TRBD1 (6 bases). Trimming stripped 2 bases from V and 2 bases from J, with 10 bases between. Germline CDR1 is SGHDT and CDR2 is YYEEEE. This CDR3 is 14 amino acids long. This CDR3 reads CASSFQGPNYGYTF. As DNA, the CDR3 is TGTGCCAGCAGCTTTCAGGGGCCCAACTATGGCTACACCTTC.

The sample holds a few counts of this clone. The CDR3 region is CASSSQGALNTEAFF. DNA of the CDR3: TGTGCCAGCAGCTCCCAGGGGGCTTTGAACACTGAAGCTTTCTTT. The chain employs TRBV7-8 and TRBJ1-1, with TRBD1 matching 8 bases. The CDR3 contains 15 residues. Germline assignment: CDR1 SGHVS and CDR2 FQNEAQ. J lost 0 bases, V lost 4 bases, and 4 bases had no gene match.

This clone was picked up one time. This sequence joins TRBV5-1 and TRBJ2-6; the match to TRBD1 covers 8 bases. This CDR3 spans 16 amino acids. Losses at the gene ends were 7 bases for V and 3 bases for J; bases not matched to a gene: 9. The germline V gene encodes CDR1 SGHRS and CDR2 YFSETQ. The CDR3 nucleotides are TGCGCCAGCTATGACAGGGGAAATGGTGGGGCCAACGTCCTGACTTTC. Translated, it gives CASYDRGNGGANVLTF.

This clone was counted a few times. The chain joins TRBV2 to TRBJ1-2; D ambiguous. CDR3 length: 11 residues. CDR1 is SNHLY and CDR2 is FYNNEI in the germline V gene. Trimming took 2 bases from V and 5 from J, leaving 3 bases between them. The CDR3 loop reads CASSEMYGYTF. Here the CDR3 DNA reads TGTGCCAGCAGTGAAATGTATGGCTACACCTTC.

The chain employs TRBV28 and TRBJ1-2, with no clear D. This CDR3 is 14 amino acids long. Trimming stripped 6 bases from V and 0 bases from J, with 11 bases between. The germline gives CDR1 MDHEN, CDR2 SYDVKM. The CDR3 DNA follows: TGTGCCAGCAGCCCCGGAGGGACTAACTATGGCTACACCTTC. This sequence encodes CASSPGGTNYGYTF.